The T cell receptor (beta chain) described here comes from a study of OX40 agonist ivuxolimab in advanced cancers. This clone was seen a single time. TCRdb's copy holds only in-frame clones and misses some; the assay was immunoSEQ multiplex PCR. The sample includes about 73,000 clones, 80% to 90% seen only once; the top ten take about 0.53%. This TCR was recovered from an adult with an advanced solid tumor such as melanoma, head and neck, liver or kidney cancer. The sequencing used CD4+ or CD8+ T cells sorted from blood, collected in a trial of the OX40 agonist ivuxolimab.

CDR3 sequence (DNA): TGTGCCAGCAGCCCCCGGGACAGGGTAGCCTACGAGCAGTACTTC. This encodes CASSPRDRVAYEQYF. The chain carries TRBV11-2 and TRBJ2-7; 9 nucleotides line up with TRBD1. The germline gives CDR1 SGHAT, CDR2 FQNNGV. Losses at the gene ends were 5 bases for V and 2 bases for J; bases not matched to a gene: 7. This CDR3 has 15 amino acids.